This T cell receptor beta chain was profiled in a study of blood T cell repertoires in COVID-19. Study background: Both acute and convalescent COVID-19 samples were obtained from the United States, Italy and Spain. From T cells, B-cell-depleted T cells, or PBMCs came the material, which was cDNA or gDNA.

Original processing notes: Estimation of nucleated cell counts relied on the amplification of reference gene primers. TCRdb's copy holds only in-frame clones and misses some; the assay was immunoSEQ multiplex PCR. That table gives V, J and clone size, and the DNA gave D and trimming. The sample holds under 300,000 clones; around 83% are singletons and the top ten take roughly 2%. The CDR3 runs to 14 residues. From germline, CDR1 is KGHSH and CDR2 LQKENI. V lost 3 bases and J 2 bases, leaving 8 bases between the germline ends. The sequenced sample consisted of peripheral blood. The rearrangement uses TRBV18 and TRBJ1-3; perhaps TRBD1 as D (5 bases). This TCR derives from a man between 25 and 39 years old who had recovered from COVID-19. CDR3 sequence: CASSPGQTGNTIYF. In DNA, the CDR3 is TGTGCCAGCTCACCGGGGCAGACTGGAAACACCATATATTTT.